The sequence of this T cell receptor (beta chain) was determined in a study of cytomegalovirus exposure and HLA in healthy donors. Notes on the study in general: Reportedly, a later analysis found an Asian-associated ancestry cluster had fewer N-insertions than the approximately 700-donor mean.

Concerning this clone: What it binds is unknown.

Germline assignment: CDR1 MNHEY and CDR2 SMNVEV (reference sequence). The CDR3 length is 17 residues. Germline trimming cut 6 bases from V and 0 bases from J; bases unmatched to any gene: 11. Vbeta (60) and Jbeta (13) primers were used in the PCR. Only in-frame clones appear in the TCRdb table, and some are missing; sequencing was by immunoSEQ multiplex PCR. This table holds roughly 100,000 clones, around 84% found once. Sequenced: PBMCs. V and J are TRBV27 and TRBJ2-7; 10 bases line up with TRBD2. The clonotype originates from a man aged 30 to 39 in good health and CMV-seronegative. CDR3 DNA: TGTGCCAGCAGCTCCTATCGGACTAGCGGCGTCTCCTACGAGCAGTACTTC. This codes for CASSSYRTSGVSYEQYF.